This T cell receptor beta chain was identified in a study of tumor-infiltrating lymphocytes in localized non-small cell lung cancer (dated by TCRdb to about 2021). For the study in its entirety: Several histologies were represented in the cohort, which also included both smokers and never-smokers as well as patients whose samples were collected after neoadjuvant chemotherapy. Flow cytometry, multiplex immunofluorescence, RNA-seq, exome sequencing and proteomics were applied to the same patients as TCR sequencing, which was one of several integrated assays. The paired tumor versus uninvolved lung comparison of immunoSEQ T-cell fraction included approximately 55 patients. In total, the ICON cohort consisted of more than 120 surgical patients with localized non-small cell lung cancer who had their tumors resected. Resected tumor tissue and uninvolved lung tissue described as non-adjacent to the tumor were contributed by each patient, with both tissues obtained from the same patient. Paper-wide results and their limitations: TCRbeta sequencing supported higher T cell infiltration in tumors than in uninvolved lung tissue, consistent with immunofluorescence CD3 counts. TCR-derived T-cell fraction did not differ between the flow cytometry-defined immunotypes IM1 (good prognosis) and IM2 (poor prognosis). Different pieces of the same tissue were used for different assays, so technical variation could not be separated from intratumor heterogeneity. Assay coverage differed among patients according to how much tissue was available, so only a subset of the cohort had TCR sequencing. Recurrence-free survival showed no association with tumor T-cell fraction from TCR sequencing (p = 0.61).

Concerning this clone: This clone's antigen is unknown. Base qualities are not at hand, and no much larger clone is one base apart.

The T-cell fraction in tumor and uninvolved lung tissue was obtained from TCR sequencing using the immunoSEQ assay. The study's own analysis went as follows. For survival analysis, patients were split into high (upper tertile) and low (lower two tertiles) T-cell fraction groups and compared by log-rank test. A signed-rank test was used to test differences in T-cell fraction between paired tumor and uninvolved lung samples. The table comes from immuneACCESS by way of TCRdb, which keeps in-frame sequences with V and J called. Part of the clones is missing from these tables; in studies checked, under half for an unresolved V gene and the rest for unknown reasons. V, J and clone size are taken as reported in that table, and D and trimming were inferred from the DNA itself. The sample table holds about 14,000 clones, of which about 70% were seen once. The ten biggest clones cover 4.1% of the sample.

ICON enrollment began in April 2016, and the last patient was enrolled in 2018. A subcohort of some 80 patients provided fresh tumor and matched uninvolved tissue for in-depth immune analyses, with TCR sequencing among those analyses. No cell sorting was done, and TCR sequencing was instead run on DNA isolated from bulk tissue. From its cysteine to its phenylalanine, the CDR3 spans 16 amino acids. Only CDR3 DNA remains: 48 bases, in frame from the first base. V ends up 2 bases short and J 2 bases short, with an unmatched junction base count of 6. CDR1 and CDR2, per the germline V gene, are KGHSH and LQKENI.

Sequencing input: lung tumor tissue. This chain joins TRBV18 to TRBJ1-2, with 9 bases aligning to TRBD1. This TCR came from a human donor with non-small cell lung cancer. The sequenced DNA is TGTGCCAGCTCACCAACCCTCGGACAGGGGAACTATGGCTACACCTTC. Its protein is CASSPTLGQGNYGYTF.